The present T cell receptor (beta chain) was sequenced within a study of patients and donors after allogeneic stem cell transplantation (dated by TCRdb to between 2020 and 2021). This clonotype was recorded a few times. Its antigen target is currently unknown. The input lacks base qualities; no much larger clone sits a single base away. Library preparation employed RT-PCR. The run used a NextSeq 550. The public reads were reanalyzed by TCRdb: fastp trimming at Q25, MiXCR alignment, in-frame beta chains only. Every entry covers one CDR3 protein and lists the most common genes and DNA from its rows. The sample profile shows 400,000 to 500,000 distinct CDR3 sequences; around 16% of them were found once. Together, the top ten hold less than 8.5% of the sample. V is cut back by 1 base and J by 9 bases, with 14 bases in the junction unmatched. According to the germline V gene, CDR1 reads SGHTA and CDR2 reads FQGNSA. There are 16 amino acids in the CDR3, from cysteine to phenylalanine inclusive. This entry keeps only the CDR3 DNA: 48 bases, framed from base 1.

Recombination linked TRBV7-2 to TRBJ2-7, and TRBD1 aligns with 8 junction nucleotides. The TCR originated in a human donor who was either an allogeneic HSCT recipient or a stem cell or donor lymphocyte infusion donor (not recorded which). It is not recorded whose cells these are; they may come from a transplant donor. Sequenced: blood, either unsorted or a sorted T cell fraction (not recorded which). The CDR3 sequence is CASSLESRGRKVGQYF. The DNA reads as follows: TGTGCCAGCAGCTTAGAATCCAGGGGGCGAAAGGTGGGGCAGTACTTC.